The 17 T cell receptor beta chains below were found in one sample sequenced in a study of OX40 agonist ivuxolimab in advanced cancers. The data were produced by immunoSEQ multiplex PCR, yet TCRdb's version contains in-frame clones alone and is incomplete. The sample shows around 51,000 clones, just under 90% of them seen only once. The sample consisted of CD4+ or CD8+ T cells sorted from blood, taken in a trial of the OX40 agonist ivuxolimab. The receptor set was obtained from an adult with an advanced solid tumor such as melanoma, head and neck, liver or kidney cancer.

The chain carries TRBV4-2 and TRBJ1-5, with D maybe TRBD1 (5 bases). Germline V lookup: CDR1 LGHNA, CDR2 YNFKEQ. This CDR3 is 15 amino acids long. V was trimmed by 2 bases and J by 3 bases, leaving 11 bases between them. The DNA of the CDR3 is TGTGCCAGCAGCCAAAATAGGGGCTCCAATCAGCCCCAGCATTTT. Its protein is CASSQNRGSNQPQHF.

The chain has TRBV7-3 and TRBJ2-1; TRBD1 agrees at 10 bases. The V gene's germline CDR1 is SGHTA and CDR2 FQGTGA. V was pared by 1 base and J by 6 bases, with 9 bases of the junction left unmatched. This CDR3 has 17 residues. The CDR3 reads CASSLNPGQGPPNEQFF. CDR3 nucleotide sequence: TGTGCCAGCAGCTTAAACCCGGGACAGGGGCCCCCCAATGAGCAGTTCTTC.

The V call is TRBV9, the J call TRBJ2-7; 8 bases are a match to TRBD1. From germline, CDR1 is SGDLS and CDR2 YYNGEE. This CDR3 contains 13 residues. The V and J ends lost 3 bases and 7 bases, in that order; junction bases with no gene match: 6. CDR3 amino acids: CASSGTGGREQYF. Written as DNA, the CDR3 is TGTGCCAGCAGCGGAACAGGGGGGAGAGAGCAGTACTTC.

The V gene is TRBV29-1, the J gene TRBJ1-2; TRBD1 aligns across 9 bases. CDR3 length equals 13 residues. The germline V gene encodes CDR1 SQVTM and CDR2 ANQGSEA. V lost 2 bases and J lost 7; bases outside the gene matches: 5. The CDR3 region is CSVERGTGFGYTF. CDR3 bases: TGCAGCGTTGAAAGGGGGACAGGGTTTGGCTACACCTTC.

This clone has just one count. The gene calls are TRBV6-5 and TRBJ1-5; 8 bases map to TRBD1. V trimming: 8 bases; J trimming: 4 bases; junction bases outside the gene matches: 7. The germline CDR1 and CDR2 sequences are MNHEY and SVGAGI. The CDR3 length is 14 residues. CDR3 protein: CASWTGKRNQPQHF. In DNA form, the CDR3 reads TGTGCCAGCTGGACAGGGAAAAGAAATCAGCCCCAGCATTTT.

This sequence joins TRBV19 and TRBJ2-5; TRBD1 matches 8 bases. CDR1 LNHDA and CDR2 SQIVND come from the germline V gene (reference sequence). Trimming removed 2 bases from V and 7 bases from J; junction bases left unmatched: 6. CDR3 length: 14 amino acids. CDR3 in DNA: TGTGCCAGTAGTATAACGGCAGGGGGCATGACCCAGTACTTC. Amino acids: CASSITAGGMTQYF. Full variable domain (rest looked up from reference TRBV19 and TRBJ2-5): DGGITQSPKYLFRKEGQNVTLSCEQNLNHDAMYWYRQDPGQGLRLIYYSQIVNDFQKGDIAEGYSVSREKKESFPLTVTSAQKNPTAFYLCASSITAGGMTQYFGPGTRLLVL.

CDR3 sequence: CASSSRRGTRTNEKLFF. CDR3 bases: TGTGCCAGCAGCTCGCGTCGAGGAACTCGGACTAATGAAAAACTGTTTTTT. V is TRBV11-3 and J is TRBJ1-4; the D is unclear. CDR1 and CDR2 from the germline V gene are SGHNT and YENEEA. The CDR3 runs to 17 residues. Deletions cut 4 bases from V and 2 bases from J, with 17 bases between.

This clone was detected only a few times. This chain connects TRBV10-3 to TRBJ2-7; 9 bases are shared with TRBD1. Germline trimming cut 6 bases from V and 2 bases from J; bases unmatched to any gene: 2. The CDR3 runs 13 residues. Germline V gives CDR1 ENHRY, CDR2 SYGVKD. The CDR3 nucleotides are TGTGCCATCAGCGGGACAGGGACCTACGAGCAGTACTTC. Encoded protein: CAISGTGTYEQYF.

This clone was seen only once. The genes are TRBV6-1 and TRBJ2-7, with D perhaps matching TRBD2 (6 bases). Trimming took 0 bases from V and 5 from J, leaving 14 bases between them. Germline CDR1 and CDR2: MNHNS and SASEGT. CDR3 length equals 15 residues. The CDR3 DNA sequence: TGTGCCAGCAGTGAAGCGCGGGAAGGGGCCAACGAGCAGTACTTC. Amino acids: CASSEAREGANEQYF.

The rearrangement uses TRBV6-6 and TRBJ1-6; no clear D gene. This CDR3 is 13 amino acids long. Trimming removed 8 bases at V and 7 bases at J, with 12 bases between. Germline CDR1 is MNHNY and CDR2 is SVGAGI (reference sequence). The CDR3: CASYKQENSPLHF. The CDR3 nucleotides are TGTGCCAGCTACAAACAAGAGAATTCACCCCTCCACTTT.

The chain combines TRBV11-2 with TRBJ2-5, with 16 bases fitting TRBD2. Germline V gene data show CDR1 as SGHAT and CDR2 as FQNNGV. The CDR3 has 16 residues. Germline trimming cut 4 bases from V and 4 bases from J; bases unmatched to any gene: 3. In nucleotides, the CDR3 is TGTGCCAGCAGCTACGGGACTAGCGGGAGGGGAGAGACCCAGTACTTC. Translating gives CASSYGTSGRGETQYF.

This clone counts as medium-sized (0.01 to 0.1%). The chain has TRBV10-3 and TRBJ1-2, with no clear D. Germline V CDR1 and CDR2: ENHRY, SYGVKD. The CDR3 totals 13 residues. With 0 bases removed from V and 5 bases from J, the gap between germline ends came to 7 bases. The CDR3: CAISESGYYGYTF. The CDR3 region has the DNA TGTGCCATCAGTGAGTCTGGGTATTATGGCTACACCTTC.

The DNA of the CDR3 is TGCGCCAGCAGCCCTACGAACCGGAACTCCTACGAGCAGTACTTC. The encoded protein is CASSPTNRNSYEQYF. The rearrangement links TRBV5-1 to TRBJ2-7; D not resolved. The CDR3 is 15 residues long. Trimming pared 4 bases from V and 0 bases from J, leaving 14 bases between. The germline V gene encodes CDR1 SGHRS and CDR2 YFSETQ.

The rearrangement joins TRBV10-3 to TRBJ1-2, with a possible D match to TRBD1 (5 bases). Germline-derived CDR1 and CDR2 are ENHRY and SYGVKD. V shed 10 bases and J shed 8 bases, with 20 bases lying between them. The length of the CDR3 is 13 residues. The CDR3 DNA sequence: TGTGCCACTGGGACTCCGAGTGTAGAGGGCTACACCTTC. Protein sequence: CATGTPSVEGYTF.

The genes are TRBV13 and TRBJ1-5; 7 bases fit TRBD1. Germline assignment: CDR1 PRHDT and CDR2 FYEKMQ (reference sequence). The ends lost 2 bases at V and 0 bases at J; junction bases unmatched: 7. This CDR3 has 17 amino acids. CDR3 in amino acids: CASSLRTGTYSNQPQHF. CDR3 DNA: TGTGCCAGCAGCTTACGGACAGGTACTTATAGCAATCAGCCCCAGCATTTT.

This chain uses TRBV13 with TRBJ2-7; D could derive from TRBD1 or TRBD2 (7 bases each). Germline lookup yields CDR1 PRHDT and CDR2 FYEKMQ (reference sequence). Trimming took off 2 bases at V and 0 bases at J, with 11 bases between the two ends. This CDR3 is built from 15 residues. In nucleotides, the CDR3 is TGTGCCAGCAGCTTACAGGGGGGGAGCTCCTACGAGCAGTACTTC. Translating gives CASSLQGGSSYEQYF.

CDR3 bases: TGTGCCAGCAGTACAGGGGGTGTCGATGAGCAGTTCTTC. Translating gives CASSTGGVDEQFF. This chain links TRBV9 with TRBJ2-1; TRBD1 agrees at 8 bases. J gave up 8 bases and V 5 bases, and 6 bases lay outside the gene matches. Germline V lookup: CDR1 SGDLS, CDR2 YYNGEE. The CDR3 runs to 13 residues.